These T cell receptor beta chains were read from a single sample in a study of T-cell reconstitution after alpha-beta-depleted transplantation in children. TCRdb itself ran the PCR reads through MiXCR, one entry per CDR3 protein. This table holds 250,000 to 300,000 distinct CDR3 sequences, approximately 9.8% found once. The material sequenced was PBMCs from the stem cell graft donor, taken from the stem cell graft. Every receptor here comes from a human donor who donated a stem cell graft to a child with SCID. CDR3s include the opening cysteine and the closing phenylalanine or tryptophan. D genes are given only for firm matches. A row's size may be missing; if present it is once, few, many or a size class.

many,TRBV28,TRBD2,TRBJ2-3,TGTGCCAGCAGTCCCGGGACTAGCGGGTGGCATGATACGCAGTATTTT,CASSPGTSGWHDTQYF
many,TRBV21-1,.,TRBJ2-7,TGTGCCAGCAGCAAGAATCGGGACAGGGAGAATGAGGGGCGCGACGAGCAGTACTTC,CASSKNRDRENEGRDEQYF
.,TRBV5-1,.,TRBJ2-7,TGCGCCAGCAGCTCCCGGGACGGGGGCGACTCCTACGAGCAGTACTTC,CASSSRDGGDSYEQYF
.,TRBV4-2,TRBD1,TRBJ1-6,TGTGCCAGCAGCGAAAGGGGACAGGGAGACTCACCCCTCCACTTT,CASSERGQGDSPLHF
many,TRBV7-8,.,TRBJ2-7,TGTGCCAGCAGCTTAGGTGCAGGGCGGAGCTCCTACGAGCAGTACTTC,CASSLGAGRSSYEQYF
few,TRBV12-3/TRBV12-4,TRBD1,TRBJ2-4,TGTGCCAGCAGTAAGGGACAGGGTGTCCAAAACATTCAGTACTTC,CASSKGQGVQNIQYF
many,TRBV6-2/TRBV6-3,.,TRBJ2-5,TGTGCCAGCACCTCTGACAGGCAAGAGACCCAGTACTTC,CASTSDRQETQYF
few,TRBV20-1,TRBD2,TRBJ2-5,TGCAGTGCTAGGGCACTAGCGGGGCAAGAGACCCAGTACTTC,CSARALAGQETQYF
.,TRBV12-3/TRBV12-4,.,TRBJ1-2,TGTGCCAGCAGTTCCCGGTACTATGGCTACACCTTC,CASSSRYYGYTF
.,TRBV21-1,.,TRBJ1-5,TGTGCCAGCAGCATCCGGACAGCTTATAGCAATCAGCCCCAGCATTTT,CASSIRTAYSNQPQHF
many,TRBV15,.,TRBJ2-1,TGTGCCACCAGGTTAAGACAGACCGACAATGAGCAGTTCTTC,CATRLRQTDNEQFF
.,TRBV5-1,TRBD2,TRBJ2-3,TGCGCCAGTGGATTTAGCGGGGGGGCAGATACGCAGTATTTT,CASGFSGGADTQYF
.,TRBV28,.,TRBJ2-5,TGTGCCAGCAGTCCTCGGGACTCGGGGCGAGAGACCCAGTACTTC,CASSPRDSGRETQYF
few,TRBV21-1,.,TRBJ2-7,TGTGCCAGCCCTGGGACTCTGTCGTACTTC,CASPGTLSYF
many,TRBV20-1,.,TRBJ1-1,TGCAGTGCTAGTCTGGAAGGTCTATTGAACACTGAAGCTTTCTTT,CSASLEGLLNTEAFF
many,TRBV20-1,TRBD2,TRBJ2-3,TGCAGTGCGCCCCCGGGACTAGCGGGGGTAGATACGCAGTATTTT,CSAPPGLAGVDTQYF
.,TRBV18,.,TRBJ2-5,TGTGCCAGCTCACCAAACTTCCAAGAGACCCAGTACTTC,CASSPNFQETQYF
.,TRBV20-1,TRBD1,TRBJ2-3,TGCAGTGCAAACGGACAGGTTTGGGGCCCAGATACGCAGTATTTT,CSANGQVWGPDTQYF
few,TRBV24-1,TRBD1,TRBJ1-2,TGTGCCACCAGTGATGGGGACCCCCGACAGGGGAATGGCTACACCTTC,CATSDGDPRQGNGYTF
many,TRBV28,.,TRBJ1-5,TGTGCCAGCAGTTTTCTCCGTCAGCCCCAGCATTTT,CASSFLRQPQHF
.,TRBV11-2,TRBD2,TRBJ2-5,TGTGCCAGCACCCCCGAGACTAGCGGGGGGCGAATAGAGACCCAGTACTTC,CASTPETSGGRIETQYF
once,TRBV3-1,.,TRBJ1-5,TGTGACAGCAGCCAAGGTTTGATGCAGCCCCAGCATTTT,CDSSQGLMQPQHF
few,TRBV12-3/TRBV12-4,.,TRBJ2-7,TGTGCCAGCAGTTTCGGGGTGGGTCCCTACGAGCAGTACTTC,CASSFGVGPYEQYF
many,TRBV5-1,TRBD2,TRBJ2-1,TGCGCCAGCAGCTTTCGGGGGGCCTACAATGAGCAGTTCTTC,CASSFRGAYNEQFF
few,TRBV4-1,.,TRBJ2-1,TGCGCCAGCAGCCAAGCTACCCAGGGGTACAATGAGCAGTTCTTC,CASSQATQGYNEQFF
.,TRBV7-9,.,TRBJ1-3,TGTGCCAGCAGCCGCTCGCAGGGCCGAGGAAACACCATATATTTT,CASSRSQGRGNTIYF
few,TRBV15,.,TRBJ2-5,TGTGCCACCAGCAGCTTAGGGGCCCGGACGGGGGAGAAAGAGACCCAGTACTTC,CATSSLGARTGEKETQYF
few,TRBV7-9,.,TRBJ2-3,TGTGCCAGCAGCTTTAAGGGAAGAGGAGATACGCAGTATTTT,CASSFKGRGDTQYF
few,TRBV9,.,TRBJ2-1,TGTGCCAGCAGCGTAGAAGCCTATGGGGAGCAGTTCTTC,CASSVEAYGEQFF
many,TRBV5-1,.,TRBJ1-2,TGCGCCAGCAGCCTCGTTGACATCTCCTATGGCTACACCTTC,CASSLVDISYGYTF
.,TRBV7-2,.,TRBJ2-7,TGTGCCAGCAGCTTATCCCCGACAAAGGGGGGCCTCTACGAGCAGTACTTC,CASSLSPTKGGLYEQYF
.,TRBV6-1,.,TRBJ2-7,TGTGCCAGCAGTGTCACAGGGCCCTACGAGCAGTACTTC,CASSVTGPYEQYF
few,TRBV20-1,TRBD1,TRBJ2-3,TGCAGTGCTCATAAAACGGGACAGGGGGCAGATACGCAGTATTTT,CSAHKTGQGADTQYF
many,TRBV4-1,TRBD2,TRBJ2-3,TGCGCCAGCACCCTGACTAGCTACGCCGATACGCAGTATTTT,CASTLTSYADTQYF
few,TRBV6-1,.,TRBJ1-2,TGTGCCAGCCAGGTCACAGGCAACTATGGCTACACCTTC,CASQVTGNYGYTF
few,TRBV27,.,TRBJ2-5,TGTGCCAGCAGTTTCGTCAGCCAAGAGACCCAGTACTTC,CASSFVSQETQYF
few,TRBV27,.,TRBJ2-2,TGTGCCAGCAGTGCCTCCTTCACCGGGGAGCTGTTTTTT,CASSASFTGELFF
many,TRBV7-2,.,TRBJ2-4,TGTGCCAGCAGCTTTGGTCCACCCAAAGAAAACATTCAGTACTTC,CASSFGPPKENIQYF
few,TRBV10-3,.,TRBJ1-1,TGTGCCATCAGTGGGCAACAGGCGTTGAACACTGAAGCTTTCTTT,CAISGQQALNTEAFF
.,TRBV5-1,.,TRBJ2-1,TGCGCCAGCAGCTTAGGGCCGCAGGGAACGTACAATGAGCAGTTCTTC,CASSLGPQGTYNEQFF
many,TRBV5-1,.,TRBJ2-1,TGCGCCAGCGCGAAAGACGGGGGAGTTTTGGGTGAGCAGTTCTTC,CASAKDGGVLGEQFF
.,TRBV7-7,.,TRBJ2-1,TGTGCCAGCAGCCCATTGGAGGGGATCGATGAGCAGTTCTTC,CASSPLEGIDEQFF
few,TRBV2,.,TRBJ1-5,TGTGCCAGCAGGGAGACAACTGTCGGCAATCAGCCCCAGCATTTT,CASRETTVGNQPQHF
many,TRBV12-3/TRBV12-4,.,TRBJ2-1,TGTGCCAGCAGGGCGGACCTGAATGAGCAGTTCTTC,CASRADLNEQFF
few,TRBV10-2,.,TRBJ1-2,TGCGCCAGCAGTGAGAGCCTTGGCTATGGCTACACCTTC,CASSESLGYGYTF
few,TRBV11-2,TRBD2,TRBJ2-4,TGTGCCAGCAGCCCGGGCGGGGGGCTAGCCAAAAACATTCAGTACTTC,CASSPGGGLAKNIQYF
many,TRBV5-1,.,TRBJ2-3,TGCGCCAGCAGCTTGGTTAGCGGCGGCACAGATACGCAGTATTTT,CASSLVSGGTDTQYF
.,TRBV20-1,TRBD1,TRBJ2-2,TGCAGTGCTAGAGATCTGACAGGGGATTCCGGGGAGCTGTTTTTT,CSARDLTGDSGELFF
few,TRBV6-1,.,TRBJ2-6,TGTGCCAGCAGTCGAGACGGGTCTGGGGCCAACGTCCTGACTTTC,CASSRDGSGANVLTF
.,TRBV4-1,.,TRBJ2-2,TGCGCCAGCGCCGGGACCACCGGGGAGCTGTTTTTT,CASAGTTGELFF
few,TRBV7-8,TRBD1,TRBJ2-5,TGTGCCAGCAGCTATTTACAGGGGGCAGGGGAGACCCAGTACTTC,CASSYLQGAGETQYF
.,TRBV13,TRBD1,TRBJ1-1,TGTGCCAGCAGCTTCACGACAGGGCCTGGCACTGAAGCTTTCTTT,CASSFTTGPGTEAFF
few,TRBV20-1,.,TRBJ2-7,TGCAGTGCTGGCCGGGACCCCTACGAGCAGTACTTC,CSAGRDPYEQYF
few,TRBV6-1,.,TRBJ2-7,TGTGCCAGCAGTGTTGAGGGTGGCGAGCAGTACTTC,CASSVEGGEQYF
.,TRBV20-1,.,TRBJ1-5,TGCAGTGCTAGAGTTGGGGGTGAGGGGCGTCAGCCCCAGCATTTT,CSARVGGEGRQPQHF